This passage covers 14 T cell receptor beta chains from one sample sequenced in a study of blood T cell repertoires in COVID-19. TCRdb keeps only in-frame clones here, not all; method: immunoSEQ multiplex PCR. Of 250,000 to 300,000 clones in the sample, approximately 84% are singletons; the top ten hold around a sixth. The sequenced sample consisted of PBMCs or T cells enriched from blood (not recorded which). These receptors all come from a man between 18 and 35 years old who had recovered from COVID-19.

This clone occurred once. The rearrangement uses TRBV2 and TRBJ1-1; 9 bases agree with TRBD1. From germline, CDR1 is SNHLY and CDR2 FYNNEI. CDR3 length equals 14 residues. The V gene end was trimmed by 6 bases and the J gene end by 1 base; junction bases not matched to a gene: 3. The CDR3 nucleotides read TGTGCCAGCAGAACGGGACAGGGGAACACTGAAGCTTTCTTT. This sequence encodes CASRTGQGNTEAFF.

This chain links TRBV10-3 with TRBJ1-5; the match to TRBD1 covers 8 bases. CDR1 is ENHRY, CDR2 SYGVKD, per germline. J was trimmed by 7 bases and V by 0 bases; bases with no gene match: 8. This CDR3 spans 16 amino acids. The CDR3 spells CAISESGDRGYQPQHF. As DNA, the CDR3 is TGTGCCATCAGTGAGTCGGGCGACAGGGGTTACCAGCCCCAGCATTTT.

This chain uses TRBV11-2 with TRBJ1-1; D possibly corresponds to TRBD1 (5 bases). This CDR3 contains 14 residues. Trimming took 2 bases from V and 4 from J, leaving 11 bases between them. Germline lookup yields CDR1 SGHAT and CDR2 FQNNGV. The CDR3 DNA reads as TGTGCCAGCAGCTTAAGAGAAAGGGGCACTGAAGCTTTCTTT. It is translated as CASSLRERGTEAFF. The full variable domain, its missing parts supplied by reference TRBV11-2 and TRBJ1-1, is EAGVAQSPRYKIIEKRQSVAFWCNPISGHATLYWYQQILGQGPKLLIQFQNNGVVDDSQLPKDRFSAERLKGVDSTLKIQPAKLEDSAVYLCASSLRERGTEAFFGQGTRLTVV.

This clone was found a few times. The J gene is TRBJ2-1, the V gene TRBV3-1 (or the pseudogene TRBV3-2); 8 nucleotides match TRBD1. V was pared by 1 base and J by 10 bases, with 6 bases of the junction left unmatched. Germline V gene data show CDR1 as LGHDT and CDR2 as YNNKEL (reference sequence). The CDR3 extends over 14 amino acids. CDR3 bases: TGTGCCAGCAGCCAAGTCCGGGACAGGAGGGAGCAGTTCTTC. This translates into CASSQVRDRREQFF.

The chain combines TRBV10-3 with TRBJ1-1; D is uncertain. The CDR3 totals 12 residues. V lost 6 bases to trimming and J lost 8 bases, with 13 bases between them. Germline V gene lookup returns CDR1 ENHRY and CDR2 SYGVKD. Here the CDR3 reads CAISDDEEEAFF. The CDR3 nucleotides read TGTGCCATCAGCGACGACGAGGAGGAAGCTTTCTTT.

This chain connects TRBV4-2 to TRBJ2-1; 8 bases match TRBD2. The CDR3 spans 16 residues. Germline assignment: CDR1 LGHNA and CDR2 YNFKEQ. Trimming took 2 bases from V and 8 from J; bases not matched to a gene: 11. The CDR3 here is CASSQLSGGASDEQFF. The DNA for the CDR3 is TGTGCCAGCAGCCAACTTTCCGGGGGGGCCTCTGATGAGCAGTTCTTC.

The chain employs TRBV19 and TRBJ2-7; D remains unclear. Germline CDR1 and CDR2: LNHDA and SQIVND (reference sequence). This CDR3 is built from 13 residues. V was shortened by 4 bases and J by 2 bases, with 9 bases between the two germline ends. The CDR3 is CASSSVVAYEQYF. For the CDR3, the DNA is TGTGCCAGTAGTAGTGTTGTAGCCTACGAGCAGTACTTC.

The chain couples TRBV6-5 to TRBJ1-6, with D unclear. V shed 7 bases and J shed 7 bases, with 11 bases lying between them. The CDR3 has 13 amino acids. Germline V gene data show CDR1 as MNHEY and CDR2 as SVGAGI. The chain's CDR3 is CASTPTVNSPLHF. In nucleotides, the CDR3 is TGTGCCAGCACCCCTACGGTGAATTCACCCCTCCACTTT.

The CDR3: CASSKDTSGEYEQYF. The CDR3 DNA reads as TGTGCCAGCAGCAAGGATACTAGCGGGGAATACGAGCAGTACTTC. V and J are TRBV21-1 and TRBJ2-7; no check of the table's D call, TRBD2, against the DNA was made. TRBV21-1 is termed a pseudogene. This CDR3 is 15 amino acids long.

V usage is TRBV19 and J usage is TRBJ1-1; 7 bases fit TRBD1. The V and J ends lost 2 bases and 0 bases, in that order; junction bases with no gene match: 3. Germline V CDR1 and CDR2: LNHDA, SQIVND (reference sequence). The CDR3 is 15 amino acids. The CDR3 is CASSIHRGVNTEAFF. DNA for the CDR3: TGTGCCAGTAGTATACACAGGGGAGTGAACACTGAAGCTTTCTTT.

This chain joins TRBV19 and TRBJ1-1; D unclear. Per the germline V gene, CDR1 is LNHDA and CDR2 is SQIVND (reference sequence). This CDR3 comprises 13 residues. V was cut by 5 bases and J by 1 base, with 8 bases left in between. The CDR3 sequence: CASSASRNTEAFF. DNA for the CDR3: TGTGCCAGTAGTGCGTCAAGGAACACTGAAGCTTTCTTT.

This chain connects TRBV28 to TRBJ1-5; D call uncertain. V lost 1 base to trimming and J lost 3 bases, with 16 bases between them. The CDR3 consists of 17 residues. Germline V lookup: CDR1 MDHEN, CDR2 SYDVKM. CDR3 loop: CASSLLTGFPPNQPQHF. CDR3 in DNA: TGTGCCAGCAGTTTATTAACGGGGTTCCCTCCCAATCAGCCCCAGCATTTT.

The V call is TRBV10-3, the J call TRBJ1-1; TRBD1 is a possible D gene (6 bases). CDR1 is ENHRY and CDR2 is SYGVKD in the germline V gene. The CDR3 extends over 12 amino acids. Trimming removed 6 bases from V and 4 bases from J, with 9 bases in between. The CDR3 loop is CAIRSQGTEAFF. The CDR3 DNA reads TGTGCCATCAGGTCACAGGGCACTGAAGCTTTCTTT.

The chain links TRBV4-1 to TRBJ1-6; 7 nucleotides line up with TRBD1. The CDR3 totals 15 residues. The V gene end was trimmed by 1 base and the J gene end by 9 bases; junction bases not matched to a gene: 6. Germline V gene lookup returns CDR1 MGHRA and CDR2 YSYEKL. The CDR3 DNA is TGCGCCAGCAGCCAAGGGCAGGGGGTCCGTTCACCCCTCCACTTT. This gives the protein CASSQGQGVRSPLHF.